The clone carrying this TCR beta chain was seen a single time. What it binds is unknown. A much more abundant neighbour one base away suggests this may be a read error. Building of the TCR beta libraries involved iRepertoire HTBI primers and Arm-PCR of CDR3 regions. Each CDR3 protein gets one entry after TCRdb re-called the multiplex PCR reads with MiXCR. The table lists more than 450,000 distinct CDR3 sequences, around 15% of them singletons. Time point noted: newly diagnosed GD, antithyroid drugs for less than 3 months. The TCR library used RNA extracted from PBMCs. These data belong to a study of regulatory T cells in long-lasting Graves disease. The study's findings and limits: Study of thyroid tissue was not done, with only peripheral blood studied.

V dropped 2 bases and J dropped 3; count of bases not matched to a gene: 4. This CDR3 spans 16 amino acids. CDR1 and CDR2 (germline): LNHDA, SQIVND (reference sequence). This same sample was also part of a study on T cells in Graves' hyperthyroidism and ophthalmopathy. From that second work: The patients, who ranged from 18 to 65 in age, presented with newly diagnosed hyperthyroidism lasting under 2 months. First-round RT-PCR with HTBI primers amplified the TCR CDR3 region.

The sample in question was peripheral blood mononuclear cells (PBMCs), obtained at new diagnosis, from a patient treated with antithyroid drugs. The clonotype comes from a man aged 35 to 55 with Graves disease. V usage is TRBV19 and J usage is TRBJ1-5; 10 bases fit TRBD1. CDR3 DNA: TGTGCCAGTAGTATATGGGACAGGGGATTCAATCAGCCCCAGCATTTT. Its protein product is CASSIWDRGFNQPQHF.